A single sample gave rise to the 5 T cell receptor beta chains below, sequenced in a study of post-analysis software for immune sequencing data. Study findings and constraints: The five TRBV segments detected at higher frequency in patients than in controls included TRBV5-6, TRBV5-1 and TRBV20-1.

What these receptors recognize is not known. Each TCR beta cDNA library carried unique molecular identifiers. TCRdb fed the PCR reads into MiXCR, producing one record per CDR3 protein. The sample contains roughly 400,000 distinct CDR3 sequences, roughly 40% of which appear only once. Sequenced input: blood. The receptors here all came from a girl aged 2 to 9 with multiple sclerosis.

This clonotype was counted between two and nine times. The gene calls are TRBV5-5 and TRBJ2-4; a possible D gene is TRBD1 (5 bases). The last part of the DNA fits TRBJ2-7 better; the J call may be wrong. Germline V gene data show CDR1 as SGHKS and CDR2 as YYEKEE (reference sequence). This CDR3 region has 15 residues. The CDR3 region is CASSLAPQAGYEQYF. The DNA for the CDR3 is TGTGCCAGCAGCTTAGCCCCCCAGGCAGGGTACGAGCAGTACTTC.

Only a few counts were recorded for this clonotype. The chain couples TRBV10-3 to TRBJ2-3; 8 bases map to TRBD1. V was pared by 5 bases and J by 5 bases, with 12 bases of the junction left unmatched. This CDR3 contains 16 residues. The germline CDR1 and CDR2 sequences are ENHRY and SYGVKD. As DNA, the CDR3 is TGTGCCATCAGTCGTGGACAGGGCGGGGTCGGAGATACGCAGTATTTT. Amino acid sequence: CAISRGQGGVGDTQYF.

This clonotype was found a few times. The J gene is TRBJ2-1, the V gene TRBV5-1, with no clear D. The CDR3 covers 15 residues. The V gene lost 1 base and the J gene lost 0 bases, with 8 bases spanning the gap. Per the germline V gene, CDR1 is SGHRS and CDR2 is YFSETQ. This CDR3 reads CASSLLESSYNEQFF. The CDR3 DNA follows: TGCGCCAGCAGCTTGTTAGAGAGCTCCTACAATGAGCAGTTCTTC.

To note about this clonotype: The conserved phenylalanine or tryptophan is not found at the CDR3 terminus, so this likely reflects a read error. The chain joins TRBV20-1 to TRBJ2-3; D is ambiguous. The ends were cut back, 1 base at V and 1 base at J, with 18 bases in the middle. The germline V gene encodes CDR1 DFQATT and CDR2 SNEGSKA (reference sequence). The CDR3 runs to 17 residues. CDR3 in DNA: TGCAGTGCTAGAGGGAAAGTTACCCACCTCCGCACAGATACGCAGTATTTG. This encodes CSARGKVTHLRTDTQYL.

The chain recombines TRBV4-3 with TRBJ2-7; tentatively, D is TRBD1 (6 bases). The germline V gene encodes CDR1 LGHNA and CDR2 YSLEER. Trimming removed 3 bases from V and 6 bases from J, with 24 bases in between. This CDR3 has 17 amino acids. DNA for the CDR3: TGCGCCAGCAGCCACTTGGGAGCAGGGGAAAGTACCCCCGAGCAGTACGTC. Translated, it gives CASSHLGAGESTPEQYV.